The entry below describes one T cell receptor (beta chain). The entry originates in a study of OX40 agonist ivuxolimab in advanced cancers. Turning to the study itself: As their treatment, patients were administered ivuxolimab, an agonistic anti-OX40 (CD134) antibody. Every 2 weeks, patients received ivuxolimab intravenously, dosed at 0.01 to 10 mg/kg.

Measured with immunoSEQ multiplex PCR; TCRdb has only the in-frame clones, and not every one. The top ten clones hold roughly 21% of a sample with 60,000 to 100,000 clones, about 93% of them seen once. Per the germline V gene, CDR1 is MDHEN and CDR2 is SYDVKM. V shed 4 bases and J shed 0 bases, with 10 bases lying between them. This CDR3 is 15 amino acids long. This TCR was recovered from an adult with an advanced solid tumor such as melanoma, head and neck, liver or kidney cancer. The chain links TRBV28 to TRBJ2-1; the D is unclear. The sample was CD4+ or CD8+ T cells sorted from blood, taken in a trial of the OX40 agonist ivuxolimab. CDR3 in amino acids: CASSSEPRSYNEQFF. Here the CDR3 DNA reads TGTGCCAGCAGTTCCGAGCCTCGCTCCTACAATGAGCAGTTCTTC.